The next 21 T cell receptor beta chains were all read from a single sample in a study of identical twins' blood T cells. TCRdb independently ran MiXCR on the 5' RACE reads; one entry per CDR3 protein. The sample has roughly 340,000 distinct CDR3 sequences, roughly 31% seen once. The source material was PBMCs. The receptor source for this set is a woman between 18 and 50 years old in good health.

This clonotype appeared a few times. This chain links TRBV15 with TRBJ1-6, with 8 positions matching TRBD1. The CDR3 is made up of 15 amino acids. CDR1 is LNHNV, CDR2 YYDKDF, per germline (reference sequence). Trimming at V came to 0 bases and at J to 7 bases, leaving 2 bases not matched to a gene. The DNA for the CDR3 is TGTGCCACCAGCAGAGACAGGGGGCAAAATTCACCCCTCCACTTT. It yields the protein CATSRDRGQNSPLHF.

This clonotype came up a few times. V is TRBV11-1 and J is TRBJ1-6; D unclear. This CDR3 is 13 amino acids long. The V gene lost 0 bases and the J gene lost 9 bases, with 6 bases spanning the gap. Germline V gene lookup returns CDR1 SGHAT and CDR2 FQDESV (reference sequence). This chain's CDR3 is CASSLAMASPLHF. In DNA, the CDR3 is TGTGCCAGCAGCTTAGCGATGGCTTCACCCCTCCACTTT.

This clonotype was observed many times. This chain connects TRBV29-1 to TRBJ1-1, with TRBD1 as a possible D gene (6 bases). CDR1 SQVTM and CDR2 ANQGSEA come from the germline V gene. Trimming removed 3 bases at V and 5 bases at J, with 19 bases between. The CDR3 runs 15 residues. CDR3 in DNA: TGCAGCGTTGACGAGGGAGGGGGTGTTTGGACTGAAGCTTTCTTT. This translates into CSVDEGGGVWTEAFF.

This clonotype was seen many times. This chain connects TRBV29-1 to TRBJ1-1; D possibly corresponds to TRBD1 (5 bases). The germline V gene has CDR1 SQVTM and CDR2 ANQGSEA. This CDR3 is 13 amino acids long. Trimming shortened V by 4 bases and J by 1 base, and 10 bases separated the two germline ends. CDR3 region: CSVGWGTNTEAFF. In nucleotides, the CDR3 is TGCAGCGTTGGGTGGGGGACGAACACTGAAGCTTTCTTT.

A note on this clonotype: A clone one base away is much larger, so this may be a read error. Here the CDR3 omits its conserved ending phenylalanine or tryptophan, so a read error is the likely source. The chain links TRBV11-3 to TRBJ2-7; D may correspond to TRBD1 or TRBD2 (6 bases each). CDR1 and CDR2 (germline): SGHNT, YENEEA. The CDR3 has 14 residues. Trimming stripped 2 bases from V and 3 bases from J, with 11 bases between. The CDR3 here is CASSLSGGFYEQYL. CDR3 nucleotides: TGTGCCAGCAGCTTATCCGGGGGCTTCTACGAGCAGTACCTC.

This clonotype turned up a few times. This chain joins TRBV6-5 and TRBJ1-4; no firm D call. The CDR3 runs 13 residues. Germline V lookup: CDR1 MNHEY, CDR2 SVGAGI. V was trimmed by 8 bases and J by 8 bases, leaving 15 bases between them. CDR3 bases: TGTGCCAGCGCAGAGTCCCCGAGCGAAAAACTGTTTTTT. Encoded protein: CASAESPSEKLFF.

This chain connects TRBV5-1 to TRBJ1-5, with D unresolved. Germline CDR1 and CDR2: SGHRS and YFSETQ. The CDR3 runs 15 residues. Trimming took off 2 bases at V and 3 bases at J, with 12 bases between the two ends. As DNA, the CDR3 is TGCGCCAGCAGCTTTCTCGGCATCTCCAATCAGCCCCAGCATTTT. Translating it yields CASSFLGISNQPQHF. Looking up the rest from reference TRBV5-1 and TRBJ1-5 gives the full variable domain: KAGVTQTPRYLIKTRGQQVTLSCSPISGHRSVSWYQQTPGQGLQFLFEYFSETQRNKGNFPGRFSGRQFSNSRSEMNVSTLELGDSALYLCASSFLGISNQPQHFGDGTRLSIL.

CDR3 in amino acids: CASSPRQPMNTEAFF. DNA for the CDR3: TGTGCCAGCAGTCCACGACAGCCTATGAACACTGAAGCTTTCTTT. The chain carries TRBV12-3 or TRBV12-4 and TRBJ1-1; possible D gene TRBD1, 5 bases. The CDR3 extends over 15 amino acids. V gave up 5 bases and J gave up 0 bases, with 13 bases separating them.

This clonotype came up a few times. The chain recombines TRBV7-8 with TRBJ2-2; a weak D match, TRBD2 (6 bases). CDR3 length: 15 residues. The germline CDR1 and CDR2 sequences are SGHVS and FQNEAQ. Trimming left V 5 bases short and J 6 bases short, with 16 bases between. CDR3: CASSETVWGAGELFF. CDR3 coding DNA: TGTGCCAGCAGCGAAACGGTGTGGGGGGCCGGGGAGCTGTTTTTT.

The table lists this clonotype with many counts. This chain connects TRBV29-1 to TRBJ1-1; D ambiguous. Per the germline V gene, CDR1 is SQVTM and CDR2 is ANQGSEA. The V and J ends lost 6 bases and 0 bases respectively, with 11 bases between them. The CDR3 contains 13 residues. CDR3 sequence: CSVLDGLNTEAFF. The CDR3 nucleotides are TGCAGCGTGTTGGACGGTTTGAACACTGAAGCTTTCTTT.

The chain links TRBV7-9 to TRBJ1-4; a weak D match, TRBD1 (5 bases). Trimming took off 11 bases at V and 3 bases at J, with 13 bases between the two ends. This CDR3 is built from 13 residues. Germline-derived CDR1 and CDR2 are SEHNR and FQNEAQ (reference sequence). The CDR3 nucleotides read TGTGCCGGCACGCGGGACTCTAATGAAAAACTGTTTTTT. It encodes CAGTRDSNEKLFF.

The chain links TRBV20-1 to TRBJ1-5, with a possible D match to TRBD1 (5 bases). CDR3 size: 13 residues. Germline loops: CDR1 DFQATT, CDR2 SNEGSKA (reference sequence). V was pared by 6 bases and J by 3 bases, with 12 bases between. Here the CDR3 reads CSARQSPNQPQHF. The CDR3 bases are TGCAGTGCCAGACAGAGTCCCAATCAGCCCCAGCATTTT.

V is TRBV11-2 and J is TRBJ1-5; no clear D gene. CDR3 length: 15 amino acids. Germline loops: CDR1 SGHAT, CDR2 FQNNGV. Trimming left V 0 bases short and J 4 bases short, with 10 bases between. CDR3 loop: CASSLDPQQNQPQHF. CDR3 coding DNA: TGTGCCAGCAGCTTAGATCCACAGCAAAATCAGCCCCAGCATTTT.

This clonotype was found once. The V and J genes are TRBV2 and TRBJ1-1, with D uncertain. Germline V gene data show CDR1 as SNHLY and CDR2 as FYNNEI. This CDR3 is 13 amino acids long. V dropped 7 bases and J dropped 0 bases, with 9 bases sitting between them. The CDR3 nucleotides read TGTGCCAGCACCTCAAATTTGAACACTGAAGCTTTCTTT. This translates into CASTSNLNTEAFF.

The rearrangement joins TRBV4-3 to TRBJ1-4; D uncertain. Germline V lookup: CDR1 LGHNA, CDR2 YSLEER. This CDR3 comprises 15 residues. V lost 0 bases, J lost 6 bases, and 11 bases lay in between. The CDR3 reads CASSQEGRSDEKLFF. The CDR3 DNA sequence: TGCGCCAGCAGCCAAGAGGGGAGGTCGGATGAAAAACTGTTTTTT.

This clonotype was seen more than once but under ten times. The chain couples TRBV7-9 to TRBJ2-5; no reliable D call. Germline loops: CDR1 SEHNR, CDR2 FQNEAQ (reference sequence). CDR3 length: 12 amino acids. The V gene lost 3 bases and the J gene lost 5 bases, with 7 bases spanning the gap. The CDR3 protein is CASSFELETQYF. CDR3 bases: TGTGCCAGCAGCTTTGAATTGGAGACCCAGTACTTC.

The V gene is TRBV29-1, the J gene TRBJ1-1; TRBD1 matches at 11 bases. Looked up from germline, CDR1 is SQVTM and CDR2 is ANQGSEA. This CDR3 contains 13 residues. Germline trimming cut 6 bases from V and 5 bases from J; bases unmatched to any gene: 5. The CDR3 here is CSVGTGGSTEAFF. CDR3 nucleotide sequence: TGCAGCGTGGGGACAGGGGGGAGTACTGAAGCTTTCTTT.

This clonotype was picked up a small number of times. The chain employs TRBV2 and TRBJ1-2; D gene ambiguous. The V gene lost 10 bases and the J gene lost 0 bases, with 21 bases spanning the gap. The CDR3 totals 16 residues. In germline, CDR1 is SNHLY, CDR2 FYNNEI. CDR3 residues: CATFGGLPKANYGYTF. CDR3 nucleotide sequence: TGTGCCACGTTTGGTGGACTACCAAAAGCTAACTATGGCTACACCTTC.

This clonotype turned up a few times. This chain joins TRBV2 and TRBJ2-7; 7 nucleotides agree with TRBD2. CDR3 length: 16 amino acids. CDR1 is SNHLY, CDR2 FYNNEI, per germline. V shed 0 bases, J shed 4 bases, and the junction held 9 bases outside the gene matches. The DNA for the CDR3 is TGTGCCAGCAGTGAAGCAGAGGCTAGCGGAGAGTACGAGCAGTACTTC. It codes for CASSEAEASGEYEQYF. The full variable domain, its missing parts supplied by reference TRBV2 and TRBJ2-7, is EPEVTQTPSHQVTQMGQEVILRCVPISNHLYFYWYRQILGQKVEFLVSFYNNEISEKSEIFDDQFSVERPDGSNFTLKIRSTKLEDSAMYFCASSEAEASGEYEQYFGPGTRLTVT.

This clonotype was seen repeatedly, ten times or more. The chain uses TRBV7-9 and TRBJ2-5; D not certain. Trimming cost V 2 bases and J 5 bases, with 6 bases left between them. Germline-derived CDR1 and CDR2 are SEHNR and FQNEAQ (reference sequence). The CDR3 has 12 amino acids. This chain's CDR3 is CASSLLEETQYF. The CDR3 DNA follows: TGTGCCAGCAGCTTACTAGAGGAGACCCAGTACTTC. Combining the CDR3 with reference TRBV7-9 and TRBJ2-5 gives the whole variable domain DTGVSQNPRHKITKRGQNVTFRCDPISEHNRLYWYRQTLGQGPEFLTYFQNEAQLEKSRLLSDRFSAERPKGSFSTLEIQRTEQGDSAMYLCASSLLEETQYFGPGTRLLVL.

This clonotype was detected ten times or more. This chain links TRBV7-8 with TRBJ1-1; D unclear. Germline V lookup: CDR1 SGHVS, CDR2 FQNEAQ. CDR3 size: 12 residues. The germline V and J ends were trimmed by 1 base and 6 bases, with 6 bases remaining between them. The chain's CDR3 is CASSLGMPEAFF. CDR3 coding DNA: TGTGCCAGCAGCTTAGGCATGCCTGAAGCTTTCTTT.